The rows below give T cell receptor beta chains drawn from one sample of a study of T cell responses to AZD1222 COVID-19 vaccine. Libraries were prepared by immunoSEQ multiplex PCR; TCRdb keeps only in-frame clonotypes and omits some of them. Altogether about 120,000 clones are present, roughly 87% being singletons, with the ten largest covering approximately 10%. The starting material was peripheral blood, obtained on day 0 of AZD1222 vaccination. All receptors derive from an adult in good health. CDR3s include the opening cysteine and the closing phenylalanine or tryptophan. Fields, in order: CDR3 DNA, CDR3 protein, D gene, J gene, V gene, clone size. D genes are given only for firm matches. Clone size is given for some rows only: seen once, a few or many times, or a class if the clone is expanded.

CDR3nt: TGTGCCAGCAGGGGGAGGGCCGGGGAGCTGTTTTTT
CDR3aa: CASRGRAGELFF
d_gene: -
j_gene: TRBJ2-2
v_gene: TRBV30
abundance: large

CDR3nt: TGTGCCACCAGTGGTCCGGGACTAGCGGGAGGGCGAAGCACAGATACGCAGTATTTT
CDR3aa: CATSGPGLAGGRSTDTQYF
d_gene: TRBD2
j_gene: TRBJ2-3
v_gene: TRBV24-1
abundance: once

CDR3nt: TGTGCCAGCAGTCTCGGGACAGGGGTAGGCTACGAGCAGTACTTC
CDR3aa: CASSLGTGVGYEQYF
d_gene: TRBD1
j_gene: TRBJ2-7
v_gene: TRBV28
abundance: -

CDR3nt: TGTGCCAGCAGTTTCGGAACTGGAAACACCATATATTTT
CDR3aa: CASSFGTGNTIYF
d_gene: -
j_gene: TRBJ1-3
v_gene: TRBV6-2/TRBV6-3
abundance: once

CDR3nt: TGTGCCAGCAGCGTAGGGTGGGGACAGAACACTGAAGCTTTCTTT
CDR3aa: CASSVGWGQNTEAFF
d_gene: -
j_gene: TRBJ1-1
v_gene: TRBV9
abundance: -

CDR3nt: TGTGCCAGCAGCCAAGATGCGGTTTCCTACGAGCAGTACTTC
CDR3aa: CASSQDAVSYEQYF
d_gene: -
j_gene: TRBJ2-7
v_gene: TRBV4-2
abundance: -

CDR3nt: TGTGCCAGTAGGGACAGGGGATGGGGTCAGCCCCAGCATTTT
CDR3aa: CASRDRGWGQPQHF
d_gene: TRBD1
j_gene: TRBJ1-5
v_gene: TRBV19
abundance: -

CDR3nt: TGTGCCAGCAGACACCGCGGGACAGGGGACTCCTACGAGCAGTACTTC
CDR3aa: CASRHRGTGDSYEQYF
d_gene: TRBD1
j_gene: TRBJ2-7
v_gene: TRBV28
abundance: once

CDR3nt: TGTGCCAGCAGTTACTCGGTCGGTCAGCCCCAGCATTTT
CDR3aa: CASSYSVGQPQHF
d_gene: -
j_gene: TRBJ1-5
v_gene: TRBV6-5
abundance: -

CDR3nt: TGTGCCAGCTCACGGGACAGTGAAAAACTGTTTTTT
CDR3aa: CASSRDSEKLFF
d_gene: TRBD1
j_gene: TRBJ1-4
v_gene: TRBV18
abundance: -

CDR3nt: TGTGCCAGCAGCTTAATTCGACTAGCGGGGGTTGAGCAGTACTTC
CDR3aa: CASSLIRLAGVEQYF
d_gene: TRBD2
j_gene: TRBJ2-7
v_gene: TRBV7-3
abundance: -

CDR3nt: TGTGCCATCAGTGAGCGAACGGCGAGCTCCTACGAGCAGTACTTC
CDR3aa: CAISERTASSYEQYF
d_gene: -
j_gene: TRBJ2-7
v_gene: TRBV10-3
abundance: -

CDR3nt: TGCACCAGCAGCTTCCAGGGGGACCAATCGAACACTGAAGCTTTCTTT
CDR3aa: CTSSFQGDQSNTEAFF
d_gene: -
j_gene: TRBJ1-1
v_gene: TRBV1
abundance: -

CDR3nt: TGTGCCAGCTCACTCAGGACAGGGACCGGGGAGCTGTTTTTT
CDR3aa: CASSLRTGTGELFF
d_gene: TRBD1
j_gene: TRBJ2-2
v_gene: TRBV18
abundance: -

CDR3nt: TGTGCCAGCAGCGTAGAGGGGGGGCATAGCTACACCTTC
CDR3aa: CASSVEGGHSYTF
d_gene: -
j_gene: TRBJ1-2
v_gene: TRBV9
abundance: -

CDR3nt: TGTGCCAGCAGTGAAGGGGGAACTAATGAAAAACTGTTTTTT
CDR3aa: CASSEGGTNEKLFF
d_gene: -
j_gene: TRBJ1-4
v_gene: TRBV2
abundance: -

CDR3nt: TGTGCCAGCAGCCTAACCCCGGGACTAAACTACAATGAGCAGTTCTTC
CDR3aa: CASSLTPGLNYNEQFF
d_gene: TRBD2
j_gene: TRBJ2-1
v_gene: TRBV7-2
abundance: once

CDR3nt: TGTGCCTGGAATGAACAGGGACCAGATACGCAGTATTTT
CDR3aa: CAWNEQGPDTQYF
d_gene: -
j_gene: TRBJ2-3
v_gene: TRBV30
abundance: -

CDR3nt: TGTGCCATCAGTGATTTGGGCCTGAACACCGGGGAGCTGTTTTTT
CDR3aa: CAISDLGLNTGELFF
d_gene: -
j_gene: TRBJ2-2
v_gene: TRBV10-3
abundance: -

CDR3nt: TGTGCCAGCAGCCCCGGGACCAAGGGGGATGTTGAGCAGTTCTTC
CDR3aa: CASSPGTKGDVEQFF
d_gene: -
j_gene: TRBJ2-1
v_gene: TRBV11-1
abundance: -

CDR3nt: TGTGCCAGCAGCATTACCCGTATCTCCTACGAGCAGTACTTC
CDR3aa: CASSITRISYEQYF
d_gene: -
j_gene: TRBJ2-7
v_gene: TRBV7-8
abundance: -

CDR3nt: TGTGCCAGCAGCTTAGGGGGGGCCGGTGAAAAACTGTTTTTT
CDR3aa: CASSLGGAGEKLFF
d_gene: -
j_gene: TRBJ1-4
v_gene: TRBV13
abundance: -

CDR3nt: TGTGCCAGTAGTCCCGGGACAGCCTATGGCTACACCTTC
CDR3aa: CASSPGTAYGYTF
d_gene: TRBD1
j_gene: TRBJ1-2
v_gene: TRBV7-6
abundance: -

CDR3nt: TGTGCCAGCAGTGACAGGGTAAGACAACATTTT
CDR3aa: CASSDRVRQHF
d_gene: TRBD1
j_gene: TRBJ1-5
v_gene: TRBV6-2/TRBV6-3
abundance: once

CDR3nt: TGTGCCAGTAGACAGGGGGTCTACAATGAGCAGTTCTTC
CDR3aa: CASRQGVYNEQFF
d_gene: TRBD1
j_gene: TRBJ2-1
v_gene: TRBV19
abundance: -

CDR3nt: TGTGCCAGCAGCGTCGGCCAAGGTAGCGGAGACTACAATGAGCAGTTCTTC
CDR3aa: CASSVGQGSGDYNEQFF
d_gene: -
j_gene: TRBJ2-1
v_gene: TRBV9
abundance: -

CDR3nt: TGCGCCAGCAGACTTACGACAGGACAATATACAGATACGCAGTATTTT
CDR3aa: CASRLTTGQYTDTQYF
d_gene: -
j_gene: TRBJ2-3
v_gene: TRBV5-1
abundance: -

CDR3nt: TGTGCCAGCAGTTTAGCGTCCGAGCAGTACTTC
CDR3aa: CASSLASEQYF
d_gene: -
j_gene: TRBJ2-7
v_gene: TRBV12-3/TRBV12-4
abundance: -

CDR3nt: TGTGCCAGCAGTTACTCAGGGGGACAGGGCTGGAATGAGCAGTTCTTC
CDR3aa: CASSYSGGQGWNEQFF
d_gene: TRBD1
j_gene: TRBJ2-1
v_gene: TRBV6-5
abundance: once

CDR3nt: TGTGCCAGCAGTTACAGGACAGGAGGGTACGAGCAGTACTTC
CDR3aa: CASSYRTGGYEQYF
d_gene: -
j_gene: TRBJ2-7
v_gene: TRBV6-5
abundance: -

CDR3nt: TGTGCCATCAGCTGGGACAGGGACTACGAGCAGTACTTC
CDR3aa: CAISWDRDYEQYF
d_gene: TRBD1
j_gene: TRBJ2-7
v_gene: TRBV10-3
abundance: once

CDR3nt: TGTGCCAGCAGCTTGAACTTAGCGGGAGCGGATACGCAGTATTTT
CDR3aa: CASSLNLAGADTQYF
d_gene: TRBD2
j_gene: TRBJ2-3
v_gene: TRBV5-6
abundance: -

CDR3nt: TGTGCCAGCTCACCGACAGGGGATGAGCAGTACTTC
CDR3aa: CASSPTGDEQYF
d_gene: TRBD1
j_gene: TRBJ2-7
v_gene: TRBV18
abundance: -

CDR3nt: TGTGCCAGCAGCTTCGGGACAGACAATTTGAACACTGAAGCTTTCTTT
CDR3aa: CASSFGTDNLNTEAFF
d_gene: TRBD1
j_gene: TRBJ1-1
v_gene: TRBV5-4
abundance: few

CDR3nt: TGTGCCAGCAGCTTAGATCTGGGGGGTTACGAGCAGTACTTC
CDR3aa: CASSLDLGGYEQYF
d_gene: -
j_gene: TRBJ2-7
v_gene: TRBV7-9
abundance: -

CDR3nt: TGTGCCAGCAGCCAAGGGGAGAAGCAGTTCTTC
CDR3aa: CASSQGEKQFF
d_gene: -
j_gene: TRBJ2-1
v_gene: TRBV3-1/TRBV3-2
abundance: -

CDR3nt: TGTGCCAGCAGCTTTATGATCAGAGGGAGTGAGCAGTTCTTC
CDR3aa: CASSFMIRGSEQFF
d_gene: -
j_gene: TRBJ2-1
v_gene: TRBV5-6
abundance: once

CDR3nt: TGTGCCAGCAGCTCCGGACAGGGACGTAACTATGGCTACACCTTC
CDR3aa: CASSSGQGRNYGYTF
d_gene: TRBD1
j_gene: TRBJ1-2
v_gene: TRBV11-2
abundance: -

CDR3nt: TGTGCCAGTAGTATAGATCAGGGTCGGCAGCCCCAGCATTTT
CDR3aa: CASSIDQGRQPQHF
d_gene: -
j_gene: TRBJ1-5
v_gene: TRBV19
abundance: -

CDR3nt: TGTGCCAGCAGCGGGGATGATACGCAGTATTTT
CDR3aa: CASSGDDTQYF
d_gene: -
j_gene: TRBJ2-3
v_gene: TRBV12-3/TRBV12-4
abundance: -

CDR3nt: TGTGCCAGCAGCGTAAGGGACAGGGGAGATTCACCCCTCCACTTT
CDR3aa: CASSVRDRGDSPLHF
d_gene: TRBD1
j_gene: TRBJ1-6
v_gene: TRBV9
abundance: few

CDR3nt: TGTGCCAGCAGCTTTCGGTTGGGCGACGGTTATCAGCCCCAGCATTTT
CDR3aa: CASSFRLGDGYQPQHF
d_gene: -
j_gene: TRBJ1-5
v_gene: TRBV5-5
abundance: -

CDR3nt: TGCAGCGTTGAAGATCTTCCGGAAACCCAGTACTTC
CDR3aa: CSVEDLPETQYF
d_gene: -
j_gene: TRBJ2-5
v_gene: TRBV29-1
abundance: -